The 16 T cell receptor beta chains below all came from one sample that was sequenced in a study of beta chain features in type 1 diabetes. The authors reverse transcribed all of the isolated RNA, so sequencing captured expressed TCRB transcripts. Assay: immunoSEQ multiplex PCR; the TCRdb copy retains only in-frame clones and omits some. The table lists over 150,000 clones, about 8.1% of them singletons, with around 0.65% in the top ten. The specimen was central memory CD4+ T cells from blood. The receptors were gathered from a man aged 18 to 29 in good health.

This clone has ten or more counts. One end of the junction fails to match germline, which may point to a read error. In nucleotides, the CDR3 is TGTGCCCGGAGTAGGACGGGACAGATGAATTCACCCCTCCACTTT. This sequence encodes CARSRTGQMNSPLHF. V and J are TRBV30 and TRBJ1-6, with TRBD1 identical over 7 bases. Germline values: CDR1 GTSNPN, CDR2 SVGIG (reference sequence). The CDR3 is made up of 15 amino acids.

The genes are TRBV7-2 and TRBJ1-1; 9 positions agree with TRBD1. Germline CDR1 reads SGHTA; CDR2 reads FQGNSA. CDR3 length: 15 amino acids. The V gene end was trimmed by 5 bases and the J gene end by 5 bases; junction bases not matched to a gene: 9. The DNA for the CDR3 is TGTGCCAGCAGCCCTCGGACAGGGGCGGAAACTGAAGCTTTCTTT. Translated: CASSPRTGAETEAFF.

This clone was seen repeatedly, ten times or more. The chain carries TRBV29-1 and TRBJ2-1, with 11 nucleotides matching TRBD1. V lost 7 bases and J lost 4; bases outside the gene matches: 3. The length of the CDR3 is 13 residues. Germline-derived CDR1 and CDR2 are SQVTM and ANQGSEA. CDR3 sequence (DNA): TGCAGCGACGGGACAGGGGGATACAATGAGCAGTTCTTC. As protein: CSDGTGGYNEQFF.

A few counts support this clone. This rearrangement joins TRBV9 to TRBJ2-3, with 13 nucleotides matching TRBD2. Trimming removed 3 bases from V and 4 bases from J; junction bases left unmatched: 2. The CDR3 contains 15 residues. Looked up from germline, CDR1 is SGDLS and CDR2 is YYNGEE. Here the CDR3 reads CASSEGLAGADTQYF. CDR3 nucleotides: TGTGCCAGCAGCGAAGGACTAGCGGGGGCAGATACGCAGTATTTT.

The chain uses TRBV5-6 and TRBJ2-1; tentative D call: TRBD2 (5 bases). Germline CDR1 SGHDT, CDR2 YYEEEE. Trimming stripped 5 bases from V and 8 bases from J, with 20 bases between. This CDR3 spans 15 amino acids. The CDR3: CASRLSGSELHEQFF. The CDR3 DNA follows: TGTGCCAGCAGGCTATCTGGGAGCGAGCTTCATGAGCAGTTCTTC.

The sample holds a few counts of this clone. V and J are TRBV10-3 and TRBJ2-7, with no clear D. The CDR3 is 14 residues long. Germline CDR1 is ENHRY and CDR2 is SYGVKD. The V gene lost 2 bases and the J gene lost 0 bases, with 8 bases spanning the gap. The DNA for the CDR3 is TGTGCCATCAGTGAGGATAGGAGCTCCTACGAGCAGTACTTC. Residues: CAISEDRSSYEQYF.

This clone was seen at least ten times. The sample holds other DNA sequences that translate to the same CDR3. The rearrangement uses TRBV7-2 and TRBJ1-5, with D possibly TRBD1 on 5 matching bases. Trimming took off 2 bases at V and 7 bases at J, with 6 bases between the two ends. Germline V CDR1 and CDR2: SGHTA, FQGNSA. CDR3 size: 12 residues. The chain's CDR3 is CASSLRGQPQHF. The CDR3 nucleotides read TGTGCCAGCAGCTTAAGGGGCCAGCCCCAGCATTTT. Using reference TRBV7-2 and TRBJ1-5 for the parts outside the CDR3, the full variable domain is GAGVSQSPSNKVTEKGKDVELRCDPISGHTALYWYRQSLGQGLEFLIYFQGNSAPDKSGLPSDRFSAERTGGSVSTLTIQRTQQEDSAVYLCASSLRGQPQHFGDGTRLSIL.

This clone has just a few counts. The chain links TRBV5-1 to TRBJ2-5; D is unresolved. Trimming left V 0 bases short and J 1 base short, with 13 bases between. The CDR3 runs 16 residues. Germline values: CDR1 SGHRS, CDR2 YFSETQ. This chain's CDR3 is CASSLGSFGPQETQYF. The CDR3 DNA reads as TGCGCCAGCAGCTTGGGATCATTCGGTCCCCAAGAGACCCAGTACTTC. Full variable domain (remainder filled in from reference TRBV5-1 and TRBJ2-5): KAGVTQTPRYLIKTRGQQVTLSCSPISGHRSVSWYQQTPGQGLQFLFEYFSETQRNKGNFPGRFSGRQFSNSRSEMNVSTLELGDSALYLCASSLGSFGPQETQYFGPGTRLLVL.

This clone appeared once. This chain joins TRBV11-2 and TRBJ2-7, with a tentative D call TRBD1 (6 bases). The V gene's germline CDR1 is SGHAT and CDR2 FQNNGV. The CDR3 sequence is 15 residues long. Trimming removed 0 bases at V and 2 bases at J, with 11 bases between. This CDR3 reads CASSLDRGHTYEQYF. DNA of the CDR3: TGTGCCAGCAGCTTAGATCGGGGACACACCTACGAGCAGTACTTC.

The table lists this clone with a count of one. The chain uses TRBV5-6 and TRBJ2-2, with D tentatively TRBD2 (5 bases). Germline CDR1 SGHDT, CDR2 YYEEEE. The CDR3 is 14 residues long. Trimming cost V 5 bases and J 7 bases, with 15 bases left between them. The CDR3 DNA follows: TGTGCCAGCAGAAGGACTCAGTCGATCGGGGAGCTGTTTTTT. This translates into CASRRTQSIGELFF.

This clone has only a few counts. CDR3 region: CASSQGLAGRTTTYEQYF. The CDR3 bases are TGTGCCAGCAGCCAAGGACTAGCGGGACGAACAACTACCTACGAGCAGTACTTC. V gene TRBV4-2 combines with J gene TRBJ2-7; 11 bases map to TRBD2. The germline V gene encodes CDR1 LGHNA and CDR2 YNFKEQ. After removal of 1 base from V and 2 bases from J, the junction contained 10 bases not matched to a gene. The CDR3 is 18 amino acids.

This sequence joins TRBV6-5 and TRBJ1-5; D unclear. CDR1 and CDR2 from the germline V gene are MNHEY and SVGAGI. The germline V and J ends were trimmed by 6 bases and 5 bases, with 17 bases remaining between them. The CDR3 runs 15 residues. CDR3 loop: CASRLSGLNHQPQHF. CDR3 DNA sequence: TGTGCCAGCAGGCTAAGTGGTCTTAACCATCAGCCCCAGCATTTT.

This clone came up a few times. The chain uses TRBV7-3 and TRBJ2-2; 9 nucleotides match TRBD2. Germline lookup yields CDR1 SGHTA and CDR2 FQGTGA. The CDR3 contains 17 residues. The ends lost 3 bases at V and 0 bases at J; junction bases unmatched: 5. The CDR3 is CASSFPTSGANTGELFF. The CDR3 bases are TGTGCCAGCAGCTTCCCGACTAGCGGAGCGAACACCGGGGAGCTGTTTTTT.

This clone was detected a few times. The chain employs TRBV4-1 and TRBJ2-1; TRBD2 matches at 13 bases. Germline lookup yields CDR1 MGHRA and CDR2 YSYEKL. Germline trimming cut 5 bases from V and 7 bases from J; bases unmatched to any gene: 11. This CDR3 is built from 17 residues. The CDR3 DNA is TGCGCCAGCAGCTCAGGACTAGCGGGAGCTTTGGGGAATGAGCAGTTCTTC. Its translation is CASSSGLAGALGNEQFF.

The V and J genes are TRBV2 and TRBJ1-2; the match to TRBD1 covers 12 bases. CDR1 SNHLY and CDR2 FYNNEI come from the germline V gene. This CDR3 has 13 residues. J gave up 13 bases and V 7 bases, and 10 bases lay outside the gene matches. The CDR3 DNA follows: TGTGCCAGCAAGGGACCGGGACAGGGGGCGATCACCTTC. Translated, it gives CASKGPGQGAITF.

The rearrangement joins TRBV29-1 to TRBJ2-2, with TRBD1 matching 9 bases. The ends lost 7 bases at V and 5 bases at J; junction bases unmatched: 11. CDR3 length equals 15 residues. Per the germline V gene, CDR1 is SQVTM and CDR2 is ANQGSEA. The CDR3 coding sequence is TGCAGCGCCCAGGACAGGGGAGGGGGTACCGGGGAGCTGTTTTTT. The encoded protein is CSAQDRGGGTGELFF.